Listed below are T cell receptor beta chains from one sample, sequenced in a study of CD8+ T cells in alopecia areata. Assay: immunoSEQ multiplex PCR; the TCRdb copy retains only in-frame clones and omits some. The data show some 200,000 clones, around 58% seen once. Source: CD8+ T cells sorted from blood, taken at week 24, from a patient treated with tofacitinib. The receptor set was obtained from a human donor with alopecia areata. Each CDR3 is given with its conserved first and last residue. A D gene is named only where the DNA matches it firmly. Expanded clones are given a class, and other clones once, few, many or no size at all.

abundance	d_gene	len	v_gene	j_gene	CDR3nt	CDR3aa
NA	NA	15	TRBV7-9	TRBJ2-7	TGTGCCAGCAGCATACCCAATGGGCAGGCCTACGAGCAGTACTTC	CASSIPNGQAYEQYF
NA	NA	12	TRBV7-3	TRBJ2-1	TGTGCCAGCAGCTCCCGGGCGGATGAGCAGTTCTTC	CASSSRADEQFF
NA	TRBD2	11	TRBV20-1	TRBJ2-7	TGCAGTGCTAGAGACGGGGGGAAGCAGTACTTC	CSARDGGKQYF
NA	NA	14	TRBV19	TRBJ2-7	TGTGCCTCAAGTTGGGGGCAGAGCTCCTACGAGCAGTACTTC	CASSWGQSSYEQYF
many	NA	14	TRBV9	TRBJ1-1	TGTGCCAGCAGACCCAGGATCGAGGACACTGAAGCTTTCTTT	CASRPRIEDTEAFF
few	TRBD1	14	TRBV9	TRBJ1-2	TGTGCCAGCAGCGGGCAGGGGGACCCCTATGGCTACACCTTC	CASSGQGDPYGYTF
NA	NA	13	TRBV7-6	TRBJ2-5	TGTGCCAGCAGCTCCCGCCTCCAAGAGACCCAGTACTTC	CASSSRLQETQYF
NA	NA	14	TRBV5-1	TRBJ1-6	TGCGCCAGCACTGGGACGGAAAGGGATTCACCCCTCCACTTT	CASTGTERDSPLHF
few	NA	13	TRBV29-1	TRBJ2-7	TGCAGCGTTGAAGAGGGTAGCTCCTACGAGCAGTACTTC	CSVEEGSSYEQYF
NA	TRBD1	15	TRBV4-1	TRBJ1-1	TGCGCCAGCAGCCACCCACAGGGGTCGAGCACTGAAGCTTTCTTT	CASSHPQGSSTEAFF
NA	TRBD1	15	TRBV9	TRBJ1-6	TGTGCCAGCAGCAACCGGGACAGAGAAAATTCACCCCTCCACTTT	CASSNRDRENSPLHF
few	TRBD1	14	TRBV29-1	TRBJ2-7	TGCAGCGTTGTTTCGGCAGGGGGCCCCTACGAGCAGTACTTC	CSVVSAGGPYEQYF
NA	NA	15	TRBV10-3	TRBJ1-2	TGTGCCATCAGAGGGGGAGGGGGAAAACGCTATGGCTACACCTTC	CAIRGGGGKRYGYTF
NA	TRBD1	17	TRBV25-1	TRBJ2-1	TGTGCCAGCAGTGACCCGACAGGGGAATTCTCCTACAATGAGCAGTTCTTC	CASSDPTGEFSYNEQFF
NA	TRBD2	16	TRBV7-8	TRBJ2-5	TGTGCCAGCAGCTCCCCGAGCGGGGGGGTCCAAGAGACCCAGTACTTC	CASSSPSGGVQETQYF